The subject of this entry is one T cell receptor beta chain. Data came from immunoSEQ multiplex PCR; TCRdb stores just in-frame clones and leaves some out. The sample holds about 25,000 clones; roughly 83% are singletons and the top ten take about 3%. CDR1 is SGDLS and CDR2 is YYNGEE in the germline V gene. This CDR3 has 15 amino acids. Trimming cost V 0 bases and J 4 bases, with 10 bases left between them. The sample belongs to a study of PD-1 blockade in mismatch repair-deficient tumors. The source was PBMCs, collected before pembrolizumab treatment. This chain connects TRBV9 to TRBJ1-4; D may be TRBD1 (6 bases). This sequence was found in an adult with mismatch repair-deficient cancer. This chain's CDR3 is CASSVGTAINEKLFF. CDR3 DNA sequence: TGTGCCAGCAGCGTAGGGACAGCTATTAATGAAAAACTGTTTTTT. Full variable domain (remainder filled in from reference TRBV9 and TRBJ1-4): DSGVTQTPKHLITATGQRVTLRCSPRSGDLSVYWYQQSLDQGLQFLIQYYNGEERAKGNILERFSAQQFPDLHSELNLSSLELGDSALYFCASSVGTAINEKLFFGSGTQLSVL.